Below, one T cell receptor (beta chain) is given with its context. The antigen is undetermined. Method: immunoSEQ multiplex PCR; TCRdb's copy keeps in-frame clones and lacks some. The top ten clones hold under 15% of a sample with 20,000 to 25,000 clones, about 80% of them seen once. CD4+ T cells from unexposed donors were obtained before the COVID-19 pandemic (2011-2018). CD4+ T cells were isolated from the cells after around eleven days of culture. Cells permitting, SARS-CoV-2 S/N and four cold-coronavirus spikes were tested on unexposed-donor CD4+ T cells. Cultures held some 2.1 million PBMCs per well with roughly 10 IU/ml IL-2. This sample was taken from a study of CD4 T cells in relation to SARS-CoV-2 and coronaviruses. About the study: After roughly 11 days of antigen culture, PBMC TCR beta CDR3s were sequenced.

CDR3 length: 15 amino acids. CDR1 and CDR2 (germline): SGHTA, FQGTGA. After removal of 6 bases from V and 0 bases from J, the junction contained 7 bases not matched to a gene. The gene calls are TRBV7-3 and TRBJ1-1, with 7 bases aligning to TRBD1. Sample: CD4+ T cells from PBMCs, cultured in vitro. The receptor was derived from a human donor in good health. The CDR3 protein is CASRLQGIMNTEAFF. The CDR3 nucleotides are TGTGCCAGCAGGCTACAGGGGATAATGAACACTGAAGCTTTCTTT.